The clone carrying this T cell receptor beta chain has a single count. The CDR3 is 14 residues long. Germline V lookup: CDR1 MNHEY, CDR2 SMNVEV (reference sequence). Between the trimmed V and J ends, which lost 2 bases and 3 bases, there was a span of 11 bases. Measured with immunoSEQ multiplex PCR; TCRdb has only the in-frame clones, and not every one. The table shows roughly 350,000 clones, with just over 85% occurring only once. The data derive from a study of cytomegalovirus exposure and HLA in healthy donors. Sequencing was performed on PBMCs. The TCR was taken from a young woman in good health and CMV-seronegative. The V gene is TRBV27, the J gene TRBJ2-7, with D possibly matching TRBD1 (6 bases). The CDR3 protein is CASSLRPRGYEQYF. The CDR3 bases are TGTGCCAGCAGTTTAAGGCCCAGGGGCTACGAGCAGTACTTC.